This passage covers 7 T cell receptor beta chains from one sample sequenced in a study of T cell repertoires in cytomegalovirus infection (dated by TCRdb to the late 2010s). For sequencing, an Illumina HiSeq 1500 was employed. TCRdb cleaned the public reads at Q25 with fastp, built clones with MiXCR and kept in-frame beta chains. Rows matching on CDR3 protein sequence are summarized as one entry with the most common DNA and genes. The sample yields 350,000 to 550,000 distinct CDR3 sequences; 31% were counted once. Of the sample, approximately 15% is held by the ten largest clones. The specimen was PBMCs. The receptor set was obtained from a human donor in good health (CMV status not recorded). Some clones in this sample may be carry-over from other donors' samples.

This sequence joins TRBV30 and TRBJ2-1; 11 bases are a match to TRBD2. The V gene's germline CDR1 is GTSNPN and CDR2 SVGIG (reference sequence). The CDR3 runs 18 residues. Trimming at V came to 0 bases and at J to 1 base, leaving 8 bases not matched to a gene. The CDR3 reads CAWSVGLTSGASYNEQFF. CDR3 DNA: TGTGCCTGGAGTGTAGGCCTGACTAGCGGGGCTTCCTACAATGAGCAGTTCTTC.

This clonotype has only a few counts. This sequence joins TRBV7-6 and TRBJ1-2, with unresolved D. Trimming shortened V by 5 bases and J by 4 bases, and 14 bases separated the two germline ends. Germline V gives CDR1 SGHVS, CDR2 FNYEAQ. The CDR3 extends over 14 amino acids. CDR3 sequence (DNA): TGTGCCAGCAGCCAAGAAACCGGGTTCTATGGCTACACCTTC. Its translation: CASSQETGFYGYTF.

This clonotype was counted a few times. The chain carries TRBV5-5 and TRBJ2-3, with D perhaps being TRBD1 or TRBD2 (7 bases each). There are 15 residues in the CDR3. The germline V gene has CDR1 SGHKS and CDR2 YYEKEE (reference sequence). V lost 2 bases to trimming and J lost 2 bases, with 12 bases between them. The CDR3 DNA is TGTGCCAGCAGCTTCAGGGGGGGATACACAGATACGCAGTATTTT. Translation: CASSFRGGYTDTQYF. Using reference TRBV5-5 and TRBJ2-3 for the parts outside the CDR3, the full variable domain is DAGVTQSPTHLIKTRGQQVTLRCSPISGHKSVSWYQQVLGQGPQFIFQYYEKEERGRGNFPDRFSARQFPNYSSELNVNALLLGDSALYLCASSFRGGYTDTQYFGPGTRLTVL.

The rearrangement uses TRBV28 and TRBJ2-7, with D hard to call. The V end was cut by 3 bases, the J end by 5 bases, with 8 bases between. This CDR3 has 12 amino acids. Germline V gives CDR1 MDHEN, CDR2 SYDVKM. CDR3 nucleotides: TGTGCCAGCAGTTTTCAGAAACACGAGCAGTACTTC. It codes for CASSFQKHEQYF.

This clonotype came up many times. The chain combines TRBV7-6 with TRBJ2-7, with D perhaps matching TRBD2 (6 bases). The CDR3 has 17 amino acids. Trimming pared 0 bases from V and 0 bases from J, leaving 15 bases between. Germline CDR1 reads SGHVS; CDR2 reads FNYEAQ. CDR3 nucleotide sequence: TGTGCCAGCAGCTTAGCTGGTTGGCGGGGTAGCTCCTACGAGCAGTACTTC. Its protein product is CASSLAGWRGSSYEQYF.

V is TRBV15 and J is TRBJ2-5; possibly TRBD1 or TRBD2 for D (5 bases each). The germline gives CDR1 LNHNV, CDR2 YYDKDF (reference sequence). V lost 0 bases and J lost 5, with 13 bases in between. The CDR3 loop spans 15 amino acids. This chain's CDR3 is CATSRDLGAGETQYF. In DNA, the CDR3 is TGTGCCACCAGCAGAGATCTAGGGGCGGGTGAGACCCAGTACTTC.

This chain connects TRBV15 to TRBJ2-3; 8 nucleotides agree with TRBD2. The CDR3 runs 16 residues. J gave up 4 bases and V 0 bases, and 6 bases lay outside the gene matches. Per germline, CDR1 LNHNV and CDR2 YYDKDF (reference sequence). This chain's CDR3 is CATSRDVGLGADTQYF. The CDR3 nucleotides read TGTGCCACCAGCAGAGATGTGGGACTAGGAGCAGATACGCAGTATTTT.